This TCR beta chain was documented in a study of cytomegalovirus exposure and HLA in healthy donors. This clone was seen only once. The target antigen is unknown. The study, taken as a whole, reports: The authors listed 164 TCR beta chains as cytomegalovirus-associated. Among donors in an Asian-associated ancestry cluster, a later analysis reportedly found fewer N-insertions than the approximately 700-donor mean. As was reported, the classifier diagnosed cytomegalovirus status with high specificity and sensitivity.

Germline V gene lookup returns CDR1 MDHEN and CDR2 SYDVKM. Germline trimming cut 10 bases from V and 4 bases from J; bases unmatched to any gene: 6. This CDR3 has 12 residues. The primer mix had 60 Vbeta and 13 Jbeta primers. This table comes from immunoSEQ multiplex PCR, and its TCRdb copy is limited to in-frame clones, with some not included. The sample holds roughly 180,000 clones, approximately 80% seen once. This sequence was found in a woman aged 50 to 65 in good health and CMV-seropositive. The genes are TRBV28 and TRBJ2-7, with 8 bases fitting TRBD1. The specimen was PBMCs. CDR3 nucleotides: TGTGCCATCACCACAGGGGGATACGAGCAGTACTTC. Its translation is CAITTGGYEQYF.